The 17 T cell receptor beta chains listed next were all sequenced from one sample in a study of cytomegalovirus exposure and HLA in healthy donors. The primer mix had 60 Vbeta and 13 Jbeta primers. TCRdb keeps only in-frame clones here, not all; method: immunoSEQ multiplex PCR. The sample holds some 130,000 clones. Sequenced sample: PBMCs. The receptors here all came from a man aged 18 to 30 in good health and CMV-seronegative.

The V gene is TRBV11-3, the J gene TRBJ1-6; TRBD1 might be the D (5 bases). Between the trimmed V and J ends, which lost 8 bases and 0 bases, there was a span of 11 bases. Germline V gives CDR1 SGHNT, CDR2 YENEEA. This CDR3 comprises 15 residues. CDR3: CASAPGISYNSPLHF. For the CDR3, the DNA is TGTGCCAGCGCTCCAGGGATCTCCTATAATTCACCCCTCCACTTT.

The chain employs TRBV30 and TRBJ2-5; 11 bases fit TRBD2. V was pared by 6 bases and J by 4 bases, with 4 bases of the junction left unmatched. The CDR3 loop spans 13 amino acids. Germline lookup yields CDR1 GTSNPN and CDR2 SVGIG (reference sequence). The CDR3, as DNA: TGTGCCTGTAGCGGGGGGGCCCCAGAGACCCAGTACTTC. This encodes CACSGGAPETQYF.

This chain connects TRBV4-2 to TRBJ1-5; D unresolved. Germline V lookup: CDR1 LGHNA, CDR2 YNFKEQ. This CDR3 contains 14 residues. The V gene lost 1 base and the J gene lost 4 bases, with 8 bases spanning the gap. The CDR3 region has the DNA TGTGCCAGCAGCCAAGGAAGCGAGAATCAGCCCCAGCATTTT. Residues: CASSQGSENQPQHF.

The rearrangement uses TRBV4-1 and TRBJ1-2; D is perhaps TRBD1 (5 bases). With 5 bases removed from V and 2 bases from J, the gap between germline ends came to 12 bases. There are 14 residues in the CDR3. Germline V gene sequence: CDR1 MGHRA, CDR2 YSYEKL. The CDR3: CASSESRQNYGYTF. CDR3 coding DNA: TGCGCCAGCAGCGAAAGTAGACAGAACTATGGCTACACCTTC.

CDR3 sequence reads: CSVEELDRAGWYGYTF. CDR3 DNA: TGCAGCGTTGAAGAATTGGACAGGGCGGGTTGGTATGGCTACACCTTC. The J gene is TRBJ1-2, the V gene TRBV29-1, with TRBD1 identical over 8 bases. Germline loops: CDR1 SQVTM, CDR2 ANQGSEA. Germline trimming cut 0 bases from V and 5 bases from J; bases unmatched to any gene: 11. The CDR3 covers 16 residues.

The rearrangement links TRBV10-3 to TRBJ1-5; D remains ambiguous. This CDR3 has 12 amino acids. CDR1 is ENHRY and CDR2 is SYGVKD in the germline V gene. Trimming pared 2 bases from V and 6 bases from J, leaving 5 bases between. The CDR3 DNA is TGTGCCATCAGTGAGATTAGTCAGCCCCAGCATTTT. It is translated as CAISEISQPQHF.

The chain recombines TRBV19 with TRBJ2-1, with 7 bases aligning to TRBD1. Germline V gene data show CDR1 as LNHDA and CDR2 as SQIVND (reference sequence). J gave up 2 bases and V 6 bases, and 4 bases lay outside the gene matches. The CDR3 has 14 residues. The CDR3 DNA reads TGTGCCAGTAGCCGAGACAGGGCCTACAATGAGCAGTTCTTC. Protein: CASSRDRAYNEQFF. The whole variable domain, remainder taken from reference TRBV19 and TRBJ2-1, is DGGITQSPKYLFRKEGQNVTLSCEQNLNHDAMYWYRQDPGQGLRLIYYSQIVNDFQKGDIAEGYSVSREKKESFPLTVTSAQKNPTAFYLCASSRDRAYNEQFFGPGTRLTVL.

The V gene is TRBV18, the J gene TRBJ2-2, with TRBD1 identical over 7 bases. With V trimmed by 3 bases and J by 0 bases, 4 bases remained unmatched. Germline V gives CDR1 KGHSH, CDR2 LQKENI. This CDR3 contains 16 residues. The CDR3 here is CASSPNRGSNTGELFF. The CDR3 DNA reads TGTGCCAGCTCACCCAACAGGGGCTCGAACACCGGGGAGCTGTTTTTT.

The J gene is TRBJ1-4, the V gene TRBV9, with 8 nucleotides matching TRBD1. There are 16 residues in the CDR3. With 0 bases clipped from V and 2 bases from J, the junction kept 3 bases outside the gene matches. Germline V CDR1 and CDR2: SGDLS, YYNGEE. The CDR3, as DNA: TGTGCCAGCAGCGTAGCAGGGGGCAGCACTAATGAAAAACTGTTTTTT. Translation gives CASSVAGGSTNEKLFF.

The genes are TRBV7-9 and TRBJ1-1; 7 bases agree with TRBD1. Losses at the gene ends were 6 bases for V and 6 bases for J; bases not matched to a gene: 10. The CDR3 runs to 14 residues. Per the germline V gene, CDR1 is SEHNR and CDR2 is FQNEAQ (reference sequence). CDR3 region: CASSTLWDSPEAFF. The CDR3, as DNA: TGTGCCAGCAGTACCCTGTGGGACAGTCCTGAAGCTTTCTTT.

This chain links TRBV28 with TRBJ2-5; D is undetermined. Germline lookup yields CDR1 MDHEN and CDR2 SYDVKM. This CDR3 is 15 amino acids long. Deletions cut 3 bases from V and 2 bases from J, with 13 bases between. The CDR3 sequence: CASSLVGSRQETQYF. CDR3 DNA sequence: TGTGCCAGCAGTTTGGTCGGTAGCCGACAAGAGACCCAGTACTTC.

This chain links TRBV18 with TRBJ1-2; 12 bases align to TRBD1. The V and J ends lost 3 bases and 7 bases, in that order; junction bases with no gene match: 6. The CDR3 sequence is 15 residues long. Germline V gene lookup returns CDR1 KGHSH and CDR2 LQKENI. CDR3 DNA: TGTGCCAGCTCACCGGTGGAGGGACAGGGGGCTGGCTACACCTTC. Its protein product is CASSPVEGQGAGYTF.

This CDR3 reads CASSRQGALYNEQFF. Written as DNA, the CDR3 is TGTGCCAGCAGCCGACAGGGGGCCCTCTACAATGAGCAGTTCTTC. The V gene is TRBV5-4, the J gene TRBJ2-1, with 10 bases fitting TRBD1. After removal of 4 bases from V and 3 bases from J, the junction contained 4 bases not matched to a gene. The germline V gene has CDR1 SGHNT and CDR2 YYREEE (reference sequence). This CDR3 has 15 amino acids.

This chain connects TRBV4-3 to TRBJ2-1; TRBD1 is a possible D gene (5 bases). The V end was cut by 1 base, the J end by 9 bases, with 13 bases between. The CDR3 is 14 amino acids. Germline-derived CDR1 and CDR2 are LGHNA and YSLEER. CDR3 sequence reads: CASSQVGLVLEQFF. In nucleotides, the CDR3 is TGCGCCAGCAGCCAAGTGGGGCTAGTTCTTGAGCAGTTCTTC.

The rearrangement uses TRBV9 and TRBJ2-2; 7 bases match TRBD2. The junction had 5 bases not matched to a gene; V was cut back by 2 bases and J by 4 bases. Germline V gives CDR1 SGDLS, CDR2 YYNGEE. The CDR3 extends over 15 amino acids. The CDR3 nucleotides are TGTGCCAGCAGCGTTAGGGAGGGAGGCACCGGGGAGCTGTTTTTT. Encoded protein: CASSVREGGTGELFF.

The genes are TRBV5-1 and TRBJ2-1, with D maybe TRBD2 (6 bases). This CDR3 comprises 16 residues. V lost 0 bases and J 8 bases, leaving 18 bases between the germline ends. The V gene's germline CDR1 is SGHRS and CDR2 YFSETQ. The CDR3 DNA is TGCGCCAGCAGCTTGGCACGGGGTCCCTGGGGGGATGAGCAGTTCTTC. This sequence encodes CASSLARGPWGDEQFF.

The chain joins TRBV19 to TRBJ2-2, with D possibly being TRBD2 (5 bases). The CDR3 is 13 amino acids. Trimming took off 1 base at V and 9 bases at J, with 9 bases between the two ends. Germline CDR1 reads LNHDA; CDR2 reads SQIVND (reference sequence). This CDR3 is CASSIGAARELFF. DNA for the CDR3: TGTGCCAGTAGTATAGGAGCGGCGCGGGAGCTGTTTTTT. Full variable domain (remainder filled in from reference TRBV19 and TRBJ2-2): DGGITQSPKYLFRKEGQNVTLSCEQNLNHDAMYWYRQDPGQGLRLIYYSQIVNDFQKGDIAEGYSVSREKKESFPLTVTSAQKNPTAFYLCASSIGAARELFFGEGSRLTVL.